The clone carrying this T cell receptor (beta chain) was seen once. This sample was included in a study of blood T cell repertoires in COVID-19. As for the study in general: Both acute and convalescent COVID-19 samples were obtained from the United States, Italy and Spain.

Seattle's cohort entered during active infection and was followed longitudinally. Under the authors' procedure: Using reference gene primer amplification, nucleated cell counts were estimated. Clones were read by immunoSEQ multiplex PCR, and TCRdb kept only the in-frame ones, dropping some. V and J calls and clone size are those listed in that table; D and trimming were worked out from the DNA. The sample holds 150,000 to 200,000 clones, around 94% seen once. Germline CDR1 is LGHNA and CDR2 is YNFKEQ. The V and J ends lost 5 bases and 6 bases, in that order; junction bases with no gene match: 17. This CDR3 is built from 17 residues.

The rearrangement uses TRBV4-2 and TRBJ2-7, with 9 bases fitting TRBD1. The clonotype was recovered from a man younger than 40 with COVID-19, enrolled during active disease. The source material was peripheral blood. The CDR3 nucleotides read TGTGCCAGCAGCTACCCCACCGGGACAGGGTTTCCGGGCGAGCAGTACTTC. Protein product: CASSYPTGTGFPGEQYF.